This TCR beta chain was sequenced in a study of cytomegalovirus exposure and HLA in healthy donors. Study-wide points: Relative to equally common others, HLA-associated TCR beta chains showed greater clonal expansion in a later analysis.

The CDR3 sequence is 14 residues long. Germline CDR1 is SGHNT and CDR2 is YYREEE (reference sequence). 60 Vbeta and 13 Jbeta primers were used in PCR. Some clones are missing from TCRdb's copy, which holds only in-frame ones; the method was immunoSEQ multiplex PCR. The sample contains around 150,000 clones, 83% of which appear only once. For this clone: Antigen: not known. Its ends do not fully match the called genes, so a read error is possible.

The sequenced sample consisted of PBMCs. This TCR was recovered from a man between 35 and 55 years old in good health and CMV-seronegative. The chain uses TRBV5-4 and TRBJ2-5; D ambiguous. The CDR3 loop is CTSSLYSTPETQYF. DNA for the CDR3: TGTACCAGCAGCTTGTATAGCACACCTGAGACCCAGTACTTC.